A selection of T cell receptor beta chains follows, all from one sample in a study of beta chain features in type 1 diabetes. TCRdb's table, derived via immunoSEQ multiplex PCR, lists solely in-frame clones and lacks some. The sample has a few hundred thousand clones, around 16% seen once; the top ten hold roughly 0.08%. The sequenced sample was naive CD4+ T cells from blood. These receptors all stem from a man aged 30-40 years with type 1 diabetes. CDR3s include the opening cysteine and the closing phenylalanine or tryptophan. A D gene is named only where the DNA matches it firmly. The listing skips clone size in some rows; elsewhere it reads once, few, many or a size class.

>TRBJ2-1|TRBV7-2|NA|NA
CASSLPNSYNEQFF
TGTGCCAGCAGCTTACCCAACTCCTACAATGAGCAGTTCTTC
>TRBJ2-7|TRBV9|NA|NA
CASSVNSVTLGEQYF
TGTGCCAGCAGCGTAAATTCAGTTACGTTGGGCGAGCAGTACTTC
>TRBJ2-6|TRBV5-1|NA|TRBD1
CASSLGQGSSGANVLTF
TGCGCCAGCAGCTTGGGACAGGGGTCCTCTGGGGCCAACGTCCTGACTTTC
>TRBJ2-1|TRBV7-2|NA|TRBD2
CASSGISYNEQFF
TGTGCCTCTAGCGGAATCTCCTACAATGAGCAGTTCTTC
>TRBJ1-5|TRBV9|few|NA
CASSARQINQPQHF
TGTGCCAGCAGCGCTAGACAGATCAATCAGCCCCAGCATTTT
>TRBJ2-1|TRBV10-3|few|NA
CAIRSGSPGNEQFF
TGTGCCATCAGGAGTGGGAGCCCCGGGAATGAGCAGTTCTTC
>TRBJ2-5|TRBV5-6|NA|NA
CASRDFGREETQYF
TGTGCCAGCAGGGACTTCGGACGGGAAGAGACCCAGTACTTC
>TRBJ1-4|TRBV4-1|NA|NA
CASSQVGGGTNEKLFF
TGCGCCAGCAGCCAAGTGGGTGGTGGAACTAATGAAAAACTGTTTTTT
>TRBJ1-2|TRBV29-1|NA|NA
CSVEQGYGYTF
TGCAGCGTTGAACAGGGGTATGGCTACACCTTC
>TRBJ2-5|TRBV7-2|NA|NA
CASSLFTGFETQYF
TGTGCCAGCAGCTTATTTACCGGTTTCGAGACCCAGTACTTC
>TRBJ2-7|TRBV4-3|few|NA
CASSQTTGYYEQYF
TGCGCCAGCAGCCAAACCACAGGGTACTACGAGCAGTACTTC
>TRBJ2-5|TRBV11-1|NA|NA
CASSGRETQYF
TGTGCCAGCAGCGGAAGAGAGACCCAGTACTTC
>TRBJ1-5|TRBV18|NA|NA
CASSPQAYNQPQHF
TGTGCCAGCTCCCCACAGGCTTACAATCAGCCCCAGCATTTT
>TRBJ2-5|TRBV29-1|NA|NA
CSVEGAETQYF
TGCAGCGTTGAGGGGGCCGAGACCCAGTACTTC
>TRBJ1-2|TRBV9|NA|TRBD1
CASSEVDRGLNYGYTF
TGTGCCAGCAGCGAGGTGGACAGGGGGCTGAACTATGGCTACACCTTC
>TRBJ2-6|TRBV27|few|NA
CASSLGRAGANVLTF
TGTGCCAGCAGTTTGGGCAGGGCTGGGGCCAACGTCCTGACTTTC
>TRBJ2-1|TRBV29-1|NA|NA
CSVAAATYNEQFF
TGCAGCGTTGCAGCGGCAACCTACAATGAGCAGTTCTTC
>TRBJ2-5|TRBV1|few|NA
CTSSLQGRPAKGAQYF
TGCACCAGCAGCCTCCAGGGACGTCCCGCAAAGGGGGCCCAGTACTTC
>TRBJ2-1|TRBV5-1|NA|NA
CASSLGERYNEQFF
TGCGCCAGCAGCTTGGGAGAGAGGTACAATGAGCAGTTCTTC
>TRBJ2-7|TRBV23-1|NA|NA
CASVRRDEQYF
TGCGCCAGCGTACGGAGGGACGAGCAGTACTTC
>TRBJ2-7|TRBV4-2|NA|NA
CASSQGAGSWNRGEDEQYF
TGTGCCAGCAGCCAAGGGGCCGGGAGCTGGAATAGGGGCGAGGACGAGCAGTACTTC
>TRBJ2-2|TRBV2|NA|NA
CASRSTGELFF
TGTGCCAGCAGGTCGACCGGGGAGCTGTTTTTT
>TRBJ1-1|TRBV7-3|NA|NA
CASSLGEGPNTEAFF
TGTGCCAGCAGCTTAGGGGAAGGCCCGAACACTGAAGCTTTCTTT
>TRBJ1-4|TRBV28|few|TRBD1
CASSWQGAWEKLFF
TGTGCCAGCAGTTGGCAGGGGGCTTGGGAAAAACTGTTTTTT
>TRBJ1-3|TRBV30|NA|NA
CAWSGTLRGLPSGNTIYF
TGTGCCTGGAGTGGTACCTTACGGGGACTTCCCTCCGGAAACACCATATATTTT
>TRBJ2-3|TRBV5-1|NA|NA
CASSSGSSTDTQYF
TGCGCCAGCAGCAGTGGGTCTAGCACAGATACGCAGTATTTT
>TRBJ2-5|TRBV7-9|NA|TRBD1
CASSLGQGAFETQYF
TGTGCCAGCAGCTTGGGACAGGGGGCTTTCGAGACCCAGTACTTC
>TRBJ2-1|TRBV4-1|NA|TRBD2
CASSHRRGRYDNEQFF
TGCGCCAGCAGCCACCGTCGCGGGAGGTACGACAATGAGCAGTTCTTC
>TRBJ2-7|TRBV7-7|NA|NA
CASSLNLGTYEQYF
TGTGCCAGCAGCCTGAACTTGGGAACCTACGAGCAGTACTTC
>TRBJ2-2|TRBV9|NA|TRBD1
CASSARQGNTGELFF
TGTGCCAGCAGCGCCCGACAGGGGAACACCGGGGAGCTGTTTTTT
>TRBJ2-3|TRBV2|once|TRBD2
CASRFTSGRADTQYF
TGTGCCAGCAGATTTACTAGCGGGAGAGCAGATACGCAGTATTTT
>TRBJ2-6|TRBV14|few|TRBD1
CASSLPGTGNVLTF
TGTGCCAGCAGCCTCCCCGGGACAGGGAACGTCCTGACTTTC
>TRBJ2-7|TRBV7-8|NA|TRBD1
CASSRETGRVYEQYF
TGTGCCAGCAGCCGAGAGACAGGGCGAGTTTACGAGCAGTACTTC
>TRBJ2-1|TRBV7-8|NA|NA
CASSLSRGAYNEQFF
TGTGCCAGCAGCTTATCTCGCGGGGCCTACAATGAGCAGTTCTTC
>TRBJ2-7|TRBV7-8|few|NA
CASSAFRARRYEQYF
TGTGCCAGCAGCGCATTCCGGGCTCGGCGCTACGAGCAGTACTTC
>TRBJ2-7|TRBV30|NA|NA
CAWASTVYEQYF
TGTGCCTGGGCCTCCACAGTATACGAGCAGTACTTC
>TRBJ2-3|TRBV5-4|NA|NA
CASQGPNTDTQYF
TGTGCCAGTCAGGGGCCCAACACAGATACGCAGTATTTT
>TRBJ2-5|TRBV28|NA|NA
CASGPGETQYF
TGTGCCAGCGGACCTGGGGAGACCCAGTACTTC
>TRBJ2-3|TRBV6-5|NA|TRBD2
CASSRGTSRDTQYF
TGTGCCAGCAGTAGGGGGACTAGTAGAGATACGCAGTATTTT
>TRBJ1-3|TRBV30|few|NA
CAWIVGAGNTIYF
TGTGCCTGGATAGTAGGGGCTGGAAACACCATATATTTT
>TRBJ2-5|TRBV29-1|NA|TRBD1
CSVRPTGVGETQYF
TGCAGCGTGAGGCCTACAGGGGTCGGGGAGACCCAGTACTTC
>TRBJ1-4|TRBV30|NA|NA
CAWSVPGRGEKLFF
TGTGCCTGGAGTGTACCGGGACGAGGGGAAAAACTGTTTTTT
>TRBJ2-7|TRBV10-3|few|TRBD1
CAISRGPGTAYEQYF
TGTGCCATCAGCAGAGGCCCCGGGACAGCTTACGAGCAGTACTTC
>TRBJ2-1|TRBV4-2|NA|NA
CASSQDGLDLSEQFF
TGTGCCAGCAGCCAAGATGGGCTAGATCTCTCCGAGCAGTTCTTC
>TRBJ1-1|TRBV7-2|few|TRBD1
CASSSDRGTEAFF
TGTGCCAGCAGCTCGGACAGGGGAACTGAAGCTTTCTTT
>TRBJ2-6|TRBV1|few|NA
CTSSQSRQVSGANVLTF
TGCACCAGCAGCCAATCTCGACAGGTCTCTGGGGCCAACGTCCTGACTTTC
>TRBJ2-3|TRBV6-6|NA|TRBD2
CASSYETSGVTQYF
TGTGCCAGCAGTTATGAGACTAGCGGAGTCACGCAGTATTTT
>TRBJ1-2|TRBV7-8|few|NA
CASSPERDPRAYGYTF
TGTGCCAGCAGCCCGGAGCGGGACCCGCGGGCGTATGGCTACACCTTC
>TRBJ2-1|TRBV1|NA|NA
CTSRRRMEINNEQFF
TGCACCAGCCGGAGGAGGATGGAGATTAACAATGAGCAGTTCTTC
>TRBJ2-2|TRBV14|NA|NA
CASSQVRGRGGTGELFF
TGTGCCAGCAGCCAAGTACGAGGGCGCGGAGGCACCGGGGAGCTGTTTTTT
>TRBJ1-2|TRBV9|few|NA
CASSDARDNYGYTF
TGTGCCAGCAGCGACGCCAGGGATAACTATGGCTACACCTTC
>TRBJ2-3|TRBV29-1|few|NA
CSVEPLETDTQYF
TGCAGCGTTGAACCCCTCGAGACAGATACGCAGTATTTT
>TRBJ2-5|TRBV5-1|NA|NA
CASNNGPGETQYF
TGCGCCAGCAACAACGGGCCCGGGGAGACCCAGTACTTC
>TRBJ2-3|TRBV9|NA|NA
CASSVAAGFTDTQYF
TGTGCCAGCAGCGTAGCTGCAGGGTTCACAGATACGCAGTATTTT
>TRBJ2-1|TRBV11-1|few|TRBD1
CASSLQLGTAYNEQFF
TGTGCCAGCAGCCTCCAATTAGGGACAGCATACAATGAGCAGTTCTTC
>TRBJ2-7|TRBV6-5|NA|TRBD2
CASSSGTSGRLEQYF
TGTGCCAGCAGCTCCGGGACTAGCGGGAGGCTTGAGCAGTACTTC
>TRBJ2-3|TRBV5-1|NA|NA
CASSSPAAPYTQYF
TGCGCCAGCAGCTCCCCGGCGGCTCCATATACGCAGTATTTT
>TRBJ2-2|TRBV29-1|few|NA
CSVPQWPTGELFF
TGCAGCGTTCCCCAGTGGCCGACCGGGGAGCTGTTTTTT
>TRBJ2-1|TRBV7-2|NA|NA
CASSLGPSSYNEQFF
TGTGCCAGCAGCTTAGGTCCGAGCTCCTACAATGAGCAGTTCTTC
>TRBJ2-5|TRBV14|NA|TRBD1
CASSQGTGKETQYF
TGTGCCAGCAGCCAAGGGACAGGGAAAGAGACCCAGTACTTC